Described below is a single TCR beta chain sequence and its context. The antigen is unknown. Targeted sequencing depth ranged from 1 in 200,000 to 1 in 1 million T cells. Assay used: immunoSEQ multiplex PCR; TCRdb lists only in-frame clones, some missing. The table includes roughly 28,000 clones, roughly 60% detected once. This entry is derived from a study of cytotoxic CD8 clonotypes in ibrutinib-treated CLL. Looking at the study overall: Of the patients, about 12 were relapsed/refractory, under 16 treatment-naive and fewer than 18 IGHV unmutated.

V lost 6 bases and J lost 5; bases outside the gene matches: 4. The V gene's germline CDR1 is WSHSY and CDR2 SAAADI. The CDR3 has 13 residues. Study conclusions and caveats: Contraction or stability on treatment was seen for public clonotypes, which were uncommon.

The sequence came from a human donor with chronic lymphocytic leukemia. The specimen was PBMCs, collected before ibrutinib treatment. The gene calls are TRBV10-2 and TRBJ2-7; 10 bases map to TRBD2. DNA of the CDR3: TGCGCCAGCAGCTGGACTAGCGGAGACGAGCAGTACTTC. It yields the protein CASSWTSGDEQYF.